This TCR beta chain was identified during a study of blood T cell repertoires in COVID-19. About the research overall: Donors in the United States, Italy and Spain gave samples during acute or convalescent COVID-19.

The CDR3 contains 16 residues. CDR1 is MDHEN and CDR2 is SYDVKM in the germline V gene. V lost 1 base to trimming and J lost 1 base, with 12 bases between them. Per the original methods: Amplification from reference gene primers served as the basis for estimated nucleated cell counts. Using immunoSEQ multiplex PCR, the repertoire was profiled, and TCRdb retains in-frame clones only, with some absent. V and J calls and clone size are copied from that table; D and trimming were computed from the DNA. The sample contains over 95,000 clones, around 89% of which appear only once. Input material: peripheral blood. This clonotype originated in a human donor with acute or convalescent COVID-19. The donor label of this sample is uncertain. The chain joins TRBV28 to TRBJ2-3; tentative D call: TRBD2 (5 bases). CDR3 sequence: CASSLSPSGRTDTQYF. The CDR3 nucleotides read TGTGCCAGCAGTTTATCCCCCAGCGGCCGCACAGATACGCAGTATTTT.